Listed below are T cell receptor beta chains from one sample, sequenced in a study of T-cell memory formation after mild COVID-19. TCRdb re-derived calls from the 5' RACE reads in MiXCR, one entry per CDR3 protein. The data contain 100,000 to 150,000 distinct CDR3 sequences, about a sixth of them seen just once; the ten biggest clones take up 5.2%. The specimen sequenced was PBMCs or a T cell subset sorted from them (not recorded which). These receptors were collected from a man aged 18 to 29 who had mild COVID-19 (a few samples of this study predate the infection). Cell type and time point are not known. The CDR3 runs from the conserved cysteine through the conserved F or W. The order of the fields is J gene, clone size, D gene, V gene, CDR3 protein, CDR3 DNA. The D gene is left open where the match is weak. Some rows mark clone size as missing; the rest say once, few, many or name a class of expanded clone.

>TRBJ1-2|NA|TRBD1|TRBV9
CASSAGRDSFYGYTF
TGTGCCAGCAGCGCAGGCCGGGACAGTTTCTATGGCTACACCTTC
>TRBJ2-7|few|NA|TRBV5-5
CASSRGVISSYEQYF
TGTGCCAGCAGTCGGGGTGTCATAAGCTCCTACGAGCAGTACTTC
>TRBJ1-6|few|TRBD1|TRBV12-3/TRBV12-4
CASSLYSTGAGSPLHF
TGTGCCAGCAGCCTATACTCGACAGGGGCTGGTTCACCCCTCCACTTT
>TRBJ2-7|many|NA|TRBV5-1
CASCFGSSSYEQYF
TGCGCCAGCTGCTTCGGTTCCTCCTCCTACGAGCAGTACTTC
>TRBJ1-2|NA|TRBD1|TRBV11-2
CASTKNPGQGYGYTF
TGTGCCAGCACCAAAAACCCGGGACAGGGGTACGGCTACACCTTC
>TRBJ2-3|NA|NA|TRBV12-3/TRBV12-4
CASTRDGTREINTQYF
TGTGCCAGCACCCGCGACGGGACTCGAGAAATAAATACGCAGTATTTT
>TRBJ1-1|few|NA|TRBV3-1
CASSQDHSREAFF
TGTGCCAGCAGCCAAGATCACAGCCGCGAAGCTTTCTTT
>TRBJ2-3|NA|NA|TRBV5-1
CASSDKGTDTQYF
TGCGCCAGCAGCGACAAGGGAACAGATACGCAGTATTTT
>TRBJ1-6|few|NA|TRBV10-3
CAIRWGVNSPLHF
TGTGCCATCAGGTGGGGGGTTAATTCACCCCTCCACTTT
>TRBJ2-1|few|TRBD2|TRBV5-1
CASSLFSGAYNEQFF
TGCGCCAGCAGCTTGTTCAGCGGGGCCTACAATGAGCAGTTCTTC
>TRBJ1-1|NA|TRBD1|TRBV12-3/TRBV12-4
CASSYPTGGGEAFF
TGTGCCAGCAGTTACCCGACAGGGGGTGGTGAAGCTTTCTTT
>TRBJ1-5|NA|NA|TRBV20-1
CSASPRKFNQPQHF
TGCAGTGCTAGTCCCAGGAAATTCAATCAGCCCCAGCATTTT
>TRBJ1-5|NA|NA|TRBV12-3/TRBV12-4
CASLQGGSNQPQHF
TGTGCCAGCCTACAGGGAGGCAGCAATCAGCCCCAGCATTTT
>TRBJ1-3|few|NA|TRBV4-3
CASSQATGTGNTIYF
TGCGCCAGCAGCCAAGCAACAGGGACTGGAAACACCATATATTTT
>TRBJ2-1|NA|NA|TRBV18
CASSPQGPEQFF
TGTGCCAGCTCTCCGCAGGGACCTGAGCAGTTCTTC
>TRBJ1-1|few|NA|TRBV6-6
CASSFPNAGNTEAFF
TGTGCCAGCAGTTTCCCCAATGCAGGAAACACTGAAGCTTTCTTT
>TRBJ2-7|few|NA|TRBV18
CASSLDGLSYEQYF
TGTGCCAGCTCATTGGACGGCCTCTCCTACGAGCAGTACTTC
>TRBJ1-1|many|NA|TRBV5-1
CASSFDSNTEAFF
TGCGCCAGCAGCTTCGACAGTAACACTGAAGCTTTCTTT
>TRBJ1-1|NA|NA|TRBV24-1
CATREGSNTEAFF
TGTGCCACCAGGGAGGGTTCGAACACTGAAGCTTTCTTT